This passage covers 2 T cell receptor beta chains from one sample sequenced in a study of T cell responses to AZD1222 COVID-19 vaccine. The table came from immunoSEQ multiplex PCR; TCRdb's copy has only in-frame clones and leaves some out. The table records roughly 100,000 clones, 80% to 90% of them present only once. The sequencing used peripheral blood, collected 28 days after the second AZD1222 dose. The receptors shown here come from an adult who received the AZD1222 COVID-19 vaccine.

The rearrangement uses TRBV12-3 or TRBV12-4 and TRBJ2-2; maybe TRBD2 (5 bases). Trimming removed 10 bases at V and 1 base at J, with 7 bases between. The CDR3 totals 12 residues. As DNA, the CDR3 is TGTGCCACCGGAGGGAACACCGGGGAGCTGTTTTTT. Translating gives CATGGNTGELFF.

This clone was seen just once. This chain connects TRBV28 to TRBJ2-7, with 7 bases that match TRBD1. The CDR3 is 14 amino acids. Trimming took 5 bases from V and 6 from J; bases not matched to a gene: 10. Germline V gives CDR1 MDHEN, CDR2 SYDVKM. CDR3 sequence: CASSPGTAVGEQYF. DNA of the CDR3: TGTGCCAGCAGTCCCGGGACAGCAGTAGGCGAGCAGTACTTC.